The source of this T cell receptor beta chain is a study of T cell responses to AZD1222 COVID-19 vaccine. This clone was picked up one time. Data came from immunoSEQ multiplex PCR; TCRdb stores just in-frame clones and leaves some out. The sample has 60,000 to 100,000 clones; just over 90% are singletons. The origin of this receptor is an adult in good health. The material was peripheral blood, obtained on day 0 of MenACWY control vaccination.

CDR3 coding DNA: TGTGCCAGCTCACCCCAGGGGGCGGAGGAGCCCCAGCATTTT. Its translation: CASSPQGAEEPQHF. This chain joins TRBV18 and TRBJ1-5, with TRBD1 identical over 8 bases. Trimming cost V 3 bases and J 8 bases; bases outside gene matches: 6. Germline V gene lookup returns CDR1 KGHSH and CDR2 LQKENI. The CDR3 has 14 amino acids.